This T cell receptor beta chain was profiled in a study of control samples from healthy donors and cancer patients. The CDR3 is 13 amino acids. V lost 5 bases to trimming and J lost 4 bases; unmatched junction nucleotides: 4. Germline CDR1 is MDHEN and CDR2 is SYDVKM. Some clones are missing from TCRdb's copy, which holds only in-frame ones; the method was immunoSEQ multiplex PCR. The sample holds tens of thousands of clones, around nine tenths seen once. V gene TRBV28 combines with J gene TRBJ1-2; 7 bases agree with TRBD1. The sequenced sample was PBMCs. This TCR was sampled from a man aged 60 to 75 with colorectal cancer. CDR3 DNA sequence: TGTGCCAGCAGTCGGGACAGTATCTATGGCTACACCTTC. As protein: CASSRDSIYGYTF.